This T cell receptor (beta chain) was sequenced during a study of blood T cell repertoires in COVID-19. Across the study: Donors in the United States, Italy and Spain gave samples during acute or convalescent COVID-19. Nucleic acid was either cDNA or gDNA, and it came from T cells, B-cell-depleted T cells, or PBMCs.

In the original processing: From reference gene primer amplification, estimates of nucleated cell counts were derived. Generated by immunoSEQ multiplex PCR, the TCRdb table keeps only in-frame clones and is missing some. V and J calls and clone size come straight from that table; D and trimming were deduced from the DNA. The sample has about 26,000 clones, about four fifths seen once. This CDR3 contains 16 residues. Germline CDR1 is SGHTA and CDR2 is FQGNSA. Trimming stripped 1 base from V and 0 bases from J, with 12 bases between. The genes are TRBV7-2 and TRBJ1-2; maybe TRBD1 (6 bases). Sequencing was done on a sample of peripheral blood. This sequence originates from a human donor in a cohort sampled during active COVID-19. Written as DNA, the CDR3 is TGTGCCAGCAGCTTAGGATACAGGGCCGCTAACTATGGCTACACCTTC. Residues: CASSLGYRAANYGYTF.